Each of the 20 T cell receptor beta chains below was sequenced from the same sample in a study of cytomegalovirus exposure and HLA in healthy donors. PCR amplification relied on 60 Vbeta primers (plus 13 Jbeta primers). Generated by immunoSEQ multiplex PCR, the TCRdb table keeps only in-frame clones and is missing some. The repertoire consists of 70,000 to 100,000 clones, with 65% occurring once and the leading ten covering 20% to 25%. The sequenced material came from PBMCs. All receptors come from a woman aged 45-65 years in good health and CMV-seropositive.

The rearrangement uses TRBV6-5 and TRBJ1-2; TRBD1 agrees at 8 bases. The junction had 11 bases not matched to a gene; V was cut back by 5 bases and J by 9 bases. The germline V gene has CDR1 MNHEY and CDR2 SVGAGI. The CDR3 contains 14 residues. The CDR3 nucleotides are TGTGCCAGCAGTGACCCTACAGGGGGGAATAGCTACACCTTC. It is translated as CASSDPTGGNSYTF.

The chain couples TRBV10-3 to TRBJ1-1; 10 bases are shared with TRBD1. The CDR3 loop spans 15 amino acids. The germline V gene encodes CDR1 ENHRY and CDR2 SYGVKD. Unmatched junction bases numbered 7, after V lost 6 bases and J lost 3 bases. CDR3 region: CAISKTGGGYTEAFF. In DNA, the CDR3 is TGTGCCATCAGCAAGACAGGGGGCGGCTACACTGAAGCTTTCTTT.

The genes are TRBV14 and TRBJ1-1; D not resolved. The germline V gene has CDR1 SGHDN and CDR2 FVKESK. The CDR3 extends over 13 amino acids. Trimming took off 0 bases at V and 1 base at J, with 3 bases between the two ends. The CDR3, as DNA: TGTGCCAGCAGCCAAGACAAGAACACTGAAGCTTTCTTT. Translation gives CASSQDKNTEAFF.

This clone was seen just once. V usage is TRBV11-3 and J usage is TRBJ1-1, with 8 nucleotides matching TRBD1. Germline trimming cut 5 bases from V and 7 bases from J; bases unmatched to any gene: 9. This CDR3 contains 14 residues. Germline values: CDR1 SGHNT, CDR2 YENEEA. The CDR3 spells CASSPGGGSFEAFF. The CDR3 nucleotides read TGTGCCAGCAGCCCAGGGGGCGGAAGTTTTGAAGCTTTCTTT.

The V gene is TRBV19, the J gene TRBJ1-1; 9 bases agree with TRBD1. With V trimmed by 6 bases and J by 6 bases, 8 bases remained unmatched. Looked up from germline, CDR1 is LNHDA and CDR2 is SQIVND (reference sequence). The CDR3 consists of 14 residues. CDR3 nucleotides: TGTGCCAGTAGCCCGGGACAGGGAAACGCTGAAGCTTTCTTT. This sequence encodes CASSPGQGNAEAFF.

The chain recombines TRBV27 with TRBJ2-5; 9 nucleotides align to TRBD1. The J call is uncertain, as TRBJ2-7 better fits the DNA end. The germline gives CDR1 MNHEY, CDR2 SMNVEV (reference sequence). The CDR3 contains 15 residues. CDR3 sequence reads: CASSLLQGANYEQYF. CDR3 DNA: TGTGCCAGCAGTTTACTACAGGGGGCCAACTACGAGCAGTACTTC.

The count of this clone is one. The J gene is TRBJ1-5, the V gene TRBV6-1; TRBD1 is a possible D gene (5 bases). The CDR3 sequence is 14 residues long. Per the germline V gene, CDR1 is MNHNS and CDR2 is SASEGT. V was pared by 8 bases and J by 0 bases, with 11 bases between. The CDR3 spells CASRQLNSNQPQHF. The CDR3 DNA follows: TGTGCCAGCCGACAGCTGAATAGCAATCAGCCCCAGCATTTT.

This clone was detected only a few times. The chain is built from TRBV30 and TRBJ1-1, with 10 bases matching TRBD1. The CDR3 is 16 residues long. V shed 1 base and J 2 bases; nucleotides not matched to a gene: 7. Germline lookup yields CDR1 GTSNPN and CDR2 SVGIG (reference sequence). The CDR3 nucleotides are TGTGCCTGGAGTGCCGGGACAGGGGTCTTCAACACTGAAGCTTTCTTT. It is translated as CAWSAGTGVFNTEAFF.

There are many counts of this clone. The chain is built from TRBV2 and TRBJ1-6, with D possibly being TRBD1 (5 bases). This CDR3 is 17 amino acids long. Germline-derived CDR1 and CDR2 are SNHLY and FYNNEI. V dropped 2 bases and J dropped 6 bases, with 17 bases sitting between them. CDR3 in amino acids: CASSEFGSGDPNSPLHF. For the CDR3, the DNA is TGTGCCAGCAGTGAATTTGGTTCGGGGGATCCTAATTCACCCCTCCACTTT.

The V and J genes are TRBV6-5 and TRBJ2-1, with 7 bases matching TRBD1. CDR1 and CDR2 (germline): MNHEY, SVGAGI. The CDR3 is made up of 16 amino acids. With 4 bases clipped from V and 2 bases from J, the junction kept 8 bases outside the gene matches. CDR3 residues: CASSLTGQTAYNEQFF. The CDR3 DNA sequence: TGTGCCAGCAGTTTAACGGGACAGACAGCCTACAATGAGCAGTTCTTC.

This clone was seen more than once but under ten times. The V call is TRBV28, the J call TRBJ1-3; the D is unclear. The V end lost 5 bases, the J end lost 0 bases, and 8 bases lay between the germline ends. CDR1 is MDHEN, CDR2 SYDVKM, per germline. There are 14 residues in the CDR3. CDR3 protein: CASSAFSSGNTIYF. The DNA of the CDR3 is TGTGCCAGCAGTGCCTTCAGCTCTGGAAACACCATATATTTT.

J is TRBJ1-2 and V is TRBV28; 8 bases are shared with TRBD1. The germline CDR1 and CDR2 sequences are MDHEN and SYDVKM. This CDR3 has 16 residues. Trimming removed 5 bases from V and 5 bases from J; junction bases left unmatched: 13. The CDR3 sequence is CASSLWTGRTEYGYTF. The CDR3 bases are TGTGCCAGCAGTCTGTGGACAGGGCGTACGGAATATGGCTACACCTTC.

The sample holds a few counts of this clone. The rearrangement uses TRBV27 and TRBJ2-7; 8 positions agree with TRBD1. The CDR3 runs to 13 residues. CDR1 is MNHEY, CDR2 SMNVEV, per germline (reference sequence). The junction had 4 bases not matched to a gene; V was cut back by 4 bases and J by 5 bases. CDR3 sequence (DNA): TGTGCCAGCAGTTACATCAGGGGGCACGAGCAGTACTTC. Translated, it gives CASSYIRGHEQYF.

This clone was detected only a few times. The CDR3 protein is CASSLVPGGGNEKLFF. In DNA, the CDR3 is TGTGCCAGCAGCTTAGTCCCCGGGGGGGGTAATGAAAAACTGTTTTTT. The rearrangement uses TRBV7-2 and TRBJ1-4; tentative D call: TRBD1 (5 bases). Germline values: CDR1 SGHTA, CDR2 FQGNSA. The CDR3 contains 16 residues. Trimming removed 1 base at V and 4 bases at J, with 13 bases between.

The chain employs TRBV27 and TRBJ2-5, with 11 bases aligning to TRBD2. The CDR3 sequence is 15 residues long. V shed 4 bases, J shed 5 bases, and the junction held 6 bases outside the gene matches. Germline V gene sequence: CDR1 MNHEY, CDR2 SMNVEV (reference sequence). The CDR3 coding sequence is TGTGCCAGCAGTTCTTTTAGCGGGGGGGAGGAGACCCAGTACTTC. Amino acid sequence: CASSSFSGGEETQYF.

V usage is TRBV28 and J usage is TRBJ1-2; TRBD1 is a possible D gene (5 bases). Germline V gene sequence: CDR1 MDHEN, CDR2 SYDVKM. This CDR3 is built from 12 residues. The V gene lost 4 bases and the J gene lost 7 bases, with 10 bases spanning the gap. The CDR3 loop reads CASSSAGSGYTF. In DNA, the CDR3 is TGTGCCAGCAGTTCGGCAGGGTCTGGCTACACCTTC.

V usage is TRBV6-6 and J usage is TRBJ2-7; 14 bases map to TRBD2. J gave up 5 bases and V 6 bases, and 6 bases lay outside the gene matches. The V gene's germline CDR1 is MNHNY and CDR2 SVGAGI (reference sequence). The CDR3 length is 15 residues. CDR3 loop: CASSSGTSGGHEQYF. CDR3 sequence (DNA): TGTGCCAGCAGCTCCGGGACTAGCGGGGGCCACGAGCAGTACTTC.

The genes are TRBV19 and TRBJ1-1; 7 positions agree with TRBD1. The CDR3 is 14 residues long. The J segment lost 1 base and the V segment lost 5 bases, leaving 4 bases of the junction unmatched. Germline-derived CDR1 and CDR2 are LNHDA and SQIVND (reference sequence). CDR3: CASSSGTANTEAFF. DNA for the CDR3: TGTGCCAGTAGTTCTGGGACAGCGAACACTGAAGCTTTCTTT.

The J gene is TRBJ2-3, the V gene TRBV19; D not certain. V was trimmed by 7 bases and J by 0 bases, leaving 11 bases between them. The CDR3 covers 14 residues. Germline loops: CDR1 LNHDA, CDR2 SQIVND (reference sequence). The DNA of the CDR3 is TGTGCCAGTAAGAGCGATTATAGCACAGATACGCAGTATTTT. It encodes CASKSDYSTDTQYF.

The chain joins TRBV18 to TRBJ1-3; TRBD1 matches 10 bases. This CDR3 spans 15 amino acids. The germline V gene encodes CDR1 KGHSH and CDR2 LQKENI. V dropped 3 bases and J dropped 3; count of bases not matched to a gene: 2. The CDR3: CASSPGTGDGNTIYF. The CDR3 DNA is TGTGCCAGCTCACCCGGGACAGGGGATGGAAACACCATATATTTT. The full variable domain, completed using reference TRBV18 and TRBJ1-3, is NAGVMQNPRHLVRRRGQEARLRCSPMKGHSHVYWYRQLPEEGLKFMVYLQKENIIDESGMPKERFSAEFPKEGPSILRIQQVVRGDSAAYFCASSPGTGDGNTIYFGEGSWLTVV.